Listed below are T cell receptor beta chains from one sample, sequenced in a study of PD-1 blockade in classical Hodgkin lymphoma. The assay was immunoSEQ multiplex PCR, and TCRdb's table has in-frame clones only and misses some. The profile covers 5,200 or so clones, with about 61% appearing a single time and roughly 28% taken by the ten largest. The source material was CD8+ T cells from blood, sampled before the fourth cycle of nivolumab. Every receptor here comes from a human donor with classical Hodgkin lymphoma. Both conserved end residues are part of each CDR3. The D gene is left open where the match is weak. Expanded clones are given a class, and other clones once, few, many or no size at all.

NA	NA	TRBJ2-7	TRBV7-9	TGTGCCAGCAGCTTAAGTGCTAGCGATCACGAGCAGTACTTC	CASSLSASDHEQYF
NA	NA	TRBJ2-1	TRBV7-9	TGTGCCAGCAGGGCAGGGGATGAGCAGTTCTTC	CASRAGDEQFF
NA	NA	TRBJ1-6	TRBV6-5	TGTGCCAGCACCCACAGGGCGGAGAGTAGGGCCCTCCACTTT	CASTHRAESRALHF
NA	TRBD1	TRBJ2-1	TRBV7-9	TGTGCCAGCAGCACCCACCGGGACAGGGCAACCGATGAGCAGTTCTTC	CASSTHRDRATDEQFF
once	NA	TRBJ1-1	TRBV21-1	TGTGCCAGCAGCAAAGAAACTGAGGGACGTCGAGTAGACACTGAAGCTTTCTTT	CASSKETEGRRVDTEAFF
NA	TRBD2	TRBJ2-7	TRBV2	TGTGCCTTGCTGCTAGCGGCCGGATCCCATTACGAGCAGTACTTC	CALLLAAGSHYEQYF
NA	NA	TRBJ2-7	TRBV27	TGTGCCAGCAGTTTGGCAGGACCCTACGAGCAGTACTTC	CASSLAGPYEQYF
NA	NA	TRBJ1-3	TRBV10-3	TGTGCCATCAGTGGGTCTTCGGACTCTGGAAACACCATATATTTT	CAISGSSDSGNTIYF
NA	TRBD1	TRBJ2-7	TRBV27	TGTGCCAGCAGTTTAAGTCCAGGGGGCATCGACGAGCAGTACTTC	CASSLSPGGIDEQYF
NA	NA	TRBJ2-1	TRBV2	TGTGCCAGCAGTGGGGAAGGGAGGACCTACAATGAGCAGTTCTTC	CASSGEGRTYNEQFF
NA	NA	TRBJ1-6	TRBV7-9	TGTGCCAGCAGTCCTGGATATAATAATTCACCCCTCCACTTT	CASSPGYNNSPLHF
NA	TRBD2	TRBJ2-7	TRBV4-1	TGCGCCAGCAGCCAAGTTTTAGGGGACTACTACGAGCAGTACTTC	CASSQVLGDYYEQYF
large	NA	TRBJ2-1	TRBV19	TGTGCCAGTAGTATGTTCGACAGCGAGCAGTTCTTC	CASSMFDSEQFF
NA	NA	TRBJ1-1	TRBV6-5	TGTGCCAGCAGTTCACTAGGAATGATGAGCACTGAAGCTTTCTTT	CASSSLGMMSTEAFF
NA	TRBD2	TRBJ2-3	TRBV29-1	TGCAGCGTCGGACTAGCGGGAGATGTAGATACGCAGTATTTT	CSVGLAGDVDTQYF
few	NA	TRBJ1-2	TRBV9	TGTGCCAGCAGCCCCCGGGAGGGGGGGACACCCCTTGGGTATGGCTACACCTTC	CASSPREGGTPLGYGYTF
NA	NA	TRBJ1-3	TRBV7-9	TGTGCCAGCAGGGGCTCTGGAAACACCATATATTTT	CASRGSGNTIYF
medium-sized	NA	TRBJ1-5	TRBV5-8	TGTGCCAGCAGCTTGGGCCAGGGTTATAGCAATCAGCCCCAGCATTTT	CASSLGQGYSNQPQHF
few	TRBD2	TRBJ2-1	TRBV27	TGTGCCAGCAGTATCTTAGCGGGAGAGTACAATGAGCAGTTCTTC	CASSILAGEYNEQFF
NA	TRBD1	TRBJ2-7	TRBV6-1	TGTGCCAGCACTTACCGACAGGGGGCCAACGAGCAGTACTTC	CASTYRQGANEQYF
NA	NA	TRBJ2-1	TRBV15	TGTGCCACCAGTCCTAGGGAGGACGACTCCCATGAGCAGTTCTTC	CATSPREDDSHEQFF
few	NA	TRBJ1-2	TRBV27	TGTGCCAGCAGTTTGGGGATACAGGGCCATGAGGGCTACACCTTC	CASSLGIQGHEGYTF
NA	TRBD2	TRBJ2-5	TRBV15	TGTGCCACCAGCAGACCAGCGGGAATCGGATCAGCAGGGACCCAGTACTTC	CATSRPAGIGSAGTQYF